These T cell receptor beta chains were read from a single sample in a study. TCRdb fed the RT-PCR reads into MiXCR, producing one record per CDR3 protein. The sample records more than 600,000 distinct CDR3 sequences, 12% to 15% being singletons. The specimen sequenced was memory CD4+ T cells from blood. These receptor sequences come from a female donor in good health, serving as a healthy control. Each CDR3 is given with its conserved first and last residue. A D gene is named only where the DNA matches it firmly. A row's size may be missing; if present it is once, few, many or a size class.

clone size	V gene	D gene	J gene	CDR3 DNA	CDR3 protein
.	TRBV20-1	TRBD1	TRBJ1-4	TGCAGTGCTAGAGACCCCGGGACAGGGGGCTCGTCTAATGAAAAACTGTTTTTT	CSARDPGTGGSSNEKLFF
.	TRBV6-1	TRBD2	TRBJ2-5	TGTGCCAGCAGTGCGGGACTAGCGGGACCTATTCAAGAGACCCAGTACTTC	CASSAGLAGPIQETQYF
few	TRBV27	TRBD1	TRBJ1-6	TGTGCCAGCAGACTCCTCGGGACAGGGTCACCCCTCCACTTT	CASRLLGTGSPLHF
.	TRBV6-5	.	TRBJ1-2	TGTGCCAGCAGTTACTCGGGCAGTGGCTATGGCTACACCTTC	CASSYSGSGYGYTF
.	TRBV7-2	TRBD2	TRBJ2-5	TGTGCCAGCAGCTCACAACCTAGCGGGGGGGGAGAGACCCAGTACTTC	CASSSQPSGGGETQYF
few	TRBV15	.	TRBJ2-1	TGTGCCACCAGTTGGGCTCCTAAGTCCTACAATGAGCAGTTCTTC	CATSWAPKSYNEQFF
.	TRBV20-1	TRBD1	TRBJ1-2	TGCAGTGCTCGCCGGGACAGGGGAGTCACTAACTATGGCTACACCTTC	CSARRDRGVTNYGYTF
few	TRBV27	.	TRBJ2-7	TGTGCCAGCAGCCGACTGGGTGGGGCTTACGAGCAGTACTTC	CASSRLGGAYEQYF
many	TRBV6-5	TRBD2	TRBJ2-7	TGTGCCAGCAGTTCTATGACTAGCGGGAGGTTCTACGAGCAGTACTTC	CASSSMTSGRFYEQYF
.	TRBV7-2	TRBD1	TRBJ1-2	TGTGCCAGCAGCATCCAGGGGGGCACTAACTATGGCTACACCTTC	CASSIQGGTNYGYTF
few	TRBV6-1	.	TRBJ1-5	TGTGCCAGCGCCCTTGGGGGAAGCCGCAATCAGCCCCAGCATTTT	CASALGGSRNQPQHF
.	TRBV4-3	.	TRBJ2-5	TGCGCCAGCAGCCACCCGAGTAGGACTAGGGGGGGTGTTTACTTC	CASSHPSRTRGGVYF
many	TRBV5-1	.	TRBJ2-5	TGCGCCAGCATGGGAATACAGGGTGGAGAGACCCAGTACTTC	CASMGIQGGETQYF
few	TRBV18	TRBD2	TRBJ2-1	TGTGCCAGCTCGCCGACTAGCGGTGAGCAGTTCTTC	CASSPTSGEQFF
few	TRBV10-3	.	TRBJ1-5	TGTGCCATCAGTGAGTCTATAGGCCCCAGGGAGGGGACCCAGCATTTT	CAISESIGPREGTQHF
.	TRBV5-6	TRBD1	TRBJ1-6	TGTGCCAGCAGCCCCAGGACAGGGAACCCCTATAATTCACCCCTCCACTTT	CASSPRTGNPYNSPLHF
few	TRBV7-9	.	TRBJ1-1	TGTGCCAGCAGCTCCCACAGGAGTGAAGCTTTCTTT	CASSSHRSEAFF
many	TRBV29-1	.	TRBJ2-1	TGCAGCGGAGGACTACAGCTGGGTGAGCAGTTCTTC	CSGGLQLGEQFF
few	TRBV7-9	.	TRBJ1-1	TGTGCCAGCAGCTTAGGAGGGAAGGGAAACACTGAAGCTTTCTTT	CASSLGGKGNTEAFF
.	TRBV20-1	.	TRBJ1-1	TGCAGTGCTCCAGAGCTTCGCACTGAAGCTTTCTTT	CSAPELRTEAFF
many	TRBV20-1	.	TRBJ2-5	TGCAGTGCTAACGGGATTGGGGAGACCCAGTACTTC	CSANGIGETQYF
.	TRBV12-3/TRBV12-4	TRBD1	TRBJ1-6	TGTGCCAGCAGTCCGTCGACAGGGGGAATGATTTCACCCCTCCACTTT	CASSPSTGGMISPLHF
.	TRBV20-1	.	TRBJ1-5	TGCAGTGCTAGAAGAAACTCGGGATCCCAGCATTTT	CSARRNSGSQHF
many	TRBV6-5	.	TRBJ1-2	TGTGCCAGCAGTTACTTCCCACTAGCCTCTAACTATGGCTACACCTTC	CASSYFPLASNYGYTF
.	TRBV6-2/TRBV6-3	.	TRBJ2-1	TGTGCCAGCACGGGGGCCGGGAATGAGCAGTTCTTC	CASTGAGNEQFF
few	TRBV5-1	TRBD1	TRBJ2-2	TGCGCCAGCAGCCCCCAAGGACAGGGATCGAACACCGGGGAGCTGTTTTTT	CASSPQGQGSNTGELFF
few	TRBV18	.	TRBJ1-1	TGTGCCAGCTCACCATCAAGTCAGGACACTGAAGCTTTCTTT	CASSPSSQDTEAFF
few	TRBV5-1	.	TRBJ1-1	TGCGCCAGCAGCTCCAACAGGAGGGTGAACACTGAAGCTTTCTTT	CASSSNRRVNTEAFF
many	TRBV4-1	.	TRBJ1-1	TGCGCCAGCAGCCGACAGGTTGATGTAAACACTGAAGCTTTCTTT	CASSRQVDVNTEAFF
few	TRBV15	TRBD1	TRBJ1-1	TGTGCCACCAGGGGGGACAGGGGAATGGAAGCTTTCTTT	CATRGDRGMEAFF
many	TRBV9	TRBD1	TRBJ2-3	TGTGCCAGCAGCCTACGGGCGAGGGGGCACACAGATACGCAGTATTTT	CASSLRARGHTDTQYF
few	TRBV5-6	.	TRBJ1-5	TGTGCCAGCAGCTTAGGACAGATAAATCAGCCCCAGCATTTT	CASSLGQINQPQHF
few	TRBV7-2	.	TRBJ1-2	TGTGCCAGCAGCCCCGACCTAAAGCTTGGCTACACCTTC	CASSPDLKLGYTF
few	TRBV6-2/TRBV6-3	.	TRBJ2-5	TGTGCCAGCAGTTACTCGGCGGGACAGAGGCTCAAAGAGACCCAGTACTTC	CASSYSAGQRLKETQYF
many	TRBV6-5	TRBD1	TRBJ1-2	TGTGCCAGCAGTTCAACAGGGGCCTATGGCTACACCTTC	CASSSTGAYGYTF
.	TRBV4-1	.	TRBJ2-2	TGCGCCAGCAGCCAAGAAGGAGCGGGCAGATCGAACACCGGGGAGCTGTTTTTT	CASSQEGAGRSNTGELFF
few	TRBV6-5	.	TRBJ1-4	TGTGCCAGCAGTTACGGGGGCGAGGTTGAAAAACTGTTTTTT	CASSYGGEVEKLFF
.	TRBV7-2	.	TRBJ2-3	TGTGCCAGCAGCCCGGTGGGTACGCAGTATTTT	CASSPVGTQYF
.	TRBV12-3/TRBV12-4	.	TRBJ1-2	TGTGCCAGCAGTTCCCAACAGGGTTTAGATGGCTACACCTTC	CASSSQQGLDGYTF
few	TRBV10-3	.	TRBJ1-2	TGTGCCACCCGGCCCACAGAGTCTAACTATGGCTACACCTTC	CATRPTESNYGYTF
few	TRBV2	.	TRBJ1-6	TGTGCCAGCAATGCTAATTCACCCCTCCACTTT	CASNANSPLHF
few	TRBV11-2	.	TRBJ2-5	TGTGCCAGCAGCTTAGCCGGACACCACGTCGTGGAGACCCAGTACTTC	CASSLAGHHVVETQYF
many	TRBV7-2	TRBD2	TRBJ2-3	TGTGCCAGCAGCTCAAGTATAGCGGGTTACACAGATACGCAGTATTTT	CASSSSIAGYTDTQYF
few	TRBV11-2	TRBD1	TRBJ1-2	TGTGCCAGCAGCTTAGGACAGGGCGGTGGCCACACCTTC	CASSLGQGGGHTF
.	TRBV20-1	.	TRBJ1-2	TGCAGTGCCGCTGGACGACTTTTTAACTATGGCTACACCTTC	CSAAGRLFNYGYTF
.	TRBV19	TRBD1	TRBJ1-5	TGTGCCAGTAGTACAATCGGGACAGCCCTTTATAGCAATCAGCCCCAGCATTTT	CASSTIGTALYSNQPQHF
many	TRBV5-4	.	TRBJ2-5	TGTGCCAGCAGCTTCCTAGGGGGAGGAGAGACCCAGTACTTC	CASSFLGGGETQYF
many	TRBV6-1	.	TRBJ2-5	TGTGCCAGCACCCTGATCGGGGGACCGCCCCAAGAGACCCAGTACTTC	CASTLIGGPPQETQYF
few	TRBV20-1	TRBD1	TRBJ1-1	TGCAGTGCTACGGGACAGAGCACTGAAGCTTTCTTT	CSATGQSTEAFF
many	TRBV20-1	TRBD1	TRBJ1-5	TGCAGTGCTGGGACAGGGAATCAGCCCCAGCATTTT	CSAGTGNQPQHF
.	TRBV19	.	TRBJ2-1	TGTGCCAGTAGTATACTGCCACAGGGTGTATACAATGAGCAGTTCTTC	CASSILPQGVYNEQFF
.	TRBV24-1	TRBD1	TRBJ2-7	TGTGCCACCAGTGGGACAGGCGACGAGCAGTACTTC	CATSGTGDEQYF
many	TRBV12-3/TRBV12-4	.	TRBJ2-1	TGTGCCAGCAGGCCTACAGCCTACAATGAGCAGTTCTTC	CASRPTAYNEQFF
.	TRBV20-1	.	TRBJ1-2	TGCAGTGCCCCTACAGATTATGGCTACACCTTC	CSAPTDYGYTF
many	TRBV29-1	.	TRBJ2-5	TGCAGCGTGGACTACGCGGAGGAGACCCAGTACTTC	CSVDYAEETQYF
.	TRBV28	.	TRBJ1-6	TGTGCCAGCAGTTTGCCAGGGATGGATAATTCACCCCTCCACTTT	CASSLPGMDNSPLHF
many	TRBV5-4	TRBD2	TRBJ2-1	TGTGCCAGCCACAGCGGGAGCGTTGCGTATGAGCAGTTCTTC	CASHSGSVAYEQFF
.	TRBV18	TRBD1	TRBJ1-5	TGTGCCAGCTCACCACCCCCAGGGGGAAGGGGACAGCCCCAGCATTTT	CASSPPPGGRGQPQHF